This TCR beta chain is drawn from a study of vaccination and CD4 T cells after COVID-19. Study in general: Four females and six males made up the convalescents, with two Hispanic. General study points: Among reactive clones from convalescent patients, a median 86.3% appeared only post-vaccination.

The CDR3 is made up of 16 amino acids. Trimming cost V 6 bases and J 0 bases, with 18 bases left between them. Germline V gene lookup returns CDR1 MNHNS and CDR2 SASEGT. CD4+ T cells that had been cultured provided DNA sequenced with the Oncomine TCR Beta short-read assay. It was from cultured CD4+ T cells that genomic DNA was extracted. TCRdb reprocessed the PCR reads with MiXCR, giving one entry per CDR3 protein. The sample consists of roughly 14,000 distinct CDR3 sequences, around 55% of them appearing once. Indicated treatment: roughly 10-day PBMC culture with coronavirus spike peptide pools or control peptides (ViraFEST assay). As concerns this clonotype: Antigen unknown.

This TCR was sampled from a human donor who had recovered from COVID-19. The sequenced sample was CD4+ T cells from blood, cultured in vitro. V is TRBV6-1 and J is TRBJ2-7; D possibly corresponds to TRBD2 (5 bases). CDR3 sequence: CASSRTSPSHSYEQYF. DNA of the CDR3: TGTGCCAGCAGCCGAACTAGTCCTTCCCACTCCTACGAGCAGTACTTC.